These 23 T cell receptor beta chains were all obtained from the same sample, sequenced in a study of cytomegalovirus exposure and HLA in healthy donors. The PCR made use of 60 Vbeta and 13 Jbeta primers. Generated by immunoSEQ multiplex PCR, the TCRdb table keeps only in-frame clones and is missing some. The data show around 40,000 clones, almost 70% seen once. Input material: PBMCs. These receptors all stem from a man between 40 and 49 years old in good health and CMV-seronegative.

The chain has TRBV19 and TRBJ1-5, with D unclear. V was cut by 4 bases and J by 2 bases, with 6 bases left in between. CDR1 is LNHDA, CDR2 SQIVND, per germline (reference sequence). This CDR3 comprises 13 residues. CDR3 sequence reads: CASSTSGNQPQHF. CDR3 sequence (DNA): TGTGCCAGTAGTACATCGGGCAATCAGCCCCAGCATTTT. Together with reference TRBV19 and TRBJ1-5, the CDR3 gives the full variable domain: DGGITQSPKYLFRKEGQNVTLSCEQNLNHDAMYWYRQDPGQGLRLIYYSQIVNDFQKGDIAEGYSVSREKKESFPLTVTSAQKNPTAFYLCASSTSGNQPQHFGDGTRLSIL.

The chain is built from TRBV6-5 and TRBJ1-5, with 7 bases lining up with TRBD1. This CDR3 contains 14 residues. The germline gives CDR1 MNHEY, CDR2 SVGAGI. J was trimmed by 2 bases and V by 5 bases; bases with no gene match: 3. CDR3 nucleotide sequence: TGTGCCAGCAGTGCTGACAGGGGCAATCAGCCCCAGCATTTT. It translates to CASSADRGNQPQHF.

V and J are TRBV7-9 and TRBJ1-2, with D possibly being TRBD1 (5 bases). Looked up from germline, CDR1 is SEHNR and CDR2 is FQNEAQ (reference sequence). Deletions cut 1 base from V and 10 bases from J, with 10 bases between. This CDR3 contains 12 residues. CDR3 protein: CASSLEDKDYTF. The CDR3 DNA follows: TGTGCCAGCAGCTTAGAGGACAAGGACTACACCTTC. Drawing the rest from reference TRBV7-9 and TRBJ1-2, the complete variable domain is DTGVSQNPRHKITKRGQNVTFRCDPISEHNRLYWYRQTLGQGPEFLTYFQNEAQLEKSRLLSDRFSAERPKGSFSTLEIQRTEQGDSAMYLCASSLEDKDYTFGSGTRLTVV.

The chain carries TRBV15 and TRBJ1-2; TRBD1 agrees at 7 bases. CDR1 is LNHNV, CDR2 YYDKDF, per germline (reference sequence). The V gene end was trimmed by 3 bases and the J gene end by 5 bases; junction bases not matched to a gene: 9. The CDR3 has 15 amino acids. CDR3 loop: CATSRAGQDHYGYTF. CDR3 in DNA: TGTGCCACCAGCAGGGCCGGACAGGATCATTATGGCTACACCTTC. Together with reference TRBV15 and TRBJ1-2, the CDR3 gives the full variable domain: DAMVIQNPRYQVTQFGKPVTLSCSQTLNHNVMYWYQQKSSQAPKLLFHYYDKDFNNEADTPDNFQSRRPNTSFCFLDIRSPGLGDTAMYLCATSRAGQDHYGYTFGSGTRLTVV.

The chain is built from TRBV7-9 and TRBJ1-2; TRBD1 matches at 10 bases. The V gene end was trimmed by 3 bases and the J gene end by 1 base; junction bases not matched to a gene: 5. The CDR3 has 16 residues. Per germline, CDR1 SEHNR and CDR2 FQNEAQ (reference sequence). CDR3 in DNA: TGTGCCAGCAGCTTTGGACAGGGGGGGGGTAACTATGGCTACACCTTC. This sequence encodes CASSFGQGGGNYGYTF. Looking up the rest from reference TRBV7-9 and TRBJ1-2 gives the full variable domain: DTGVSQNPRHKITKRGQNVTFRCDPISEHNRLYWYRQTLGQGPEFLTYFQNEAQLEKSRLLSDRFSAERPKGSFSTLEIQRTEQGDSAMYLCASSFGQGGGNYGYTFGSGTRLTVV.

This clone was counted only a few times. This CDR3 is CASSQHRQLNTEAFF. The CDR3 DNA reads as TGCGCCAGCAGCCAGCACAGGCAATTGAACACTGAAGCTTTCTTT. This chain links TRBV4-3 with TRBJ1-1; the D gene is possibly TRBD1 (5 bases). The CDR3 has 15 residues. The V end lost 3 bases, the J end lost 0 bases, and 11 bases lay between the germline ends. From germline, CDR1 is LGHNA and CDR2 YSLEER.

The gene calls are TRBV7-9 and TRBJ1-1; the D is unclear. V shed 6 bases and J shed 5 bases, with 19 bases lying between them. This CDR3 is 15 amino acids long. CDR1 and CDR2 from the germline V gene are SEHNR and FQNEAQ (reference sequence). The CDR3 DNA follows: TGTGCCAGCAGTCAAGGTCCAGGCCGAAGGACTGAAGCTTTCTTT. Its protein product is CASSQGPGRRTEAFF. Based on the CDR3 plus reference TRBV7-9 and TRBJ1-1, the full variable domain is DTGVSQNPRHKITKRGQNVTFRCDPISEHNRLYWYRQTLGQGPEFLTYFQNEAQLEKSRLLSDRFSAERPKGSFSTLEIQRTEQGDSAMYLCASSQGPGRRTEAFFGQGTRLTVV.

The V call is TRBV4-3, the J call TRBJ2-5, with D possibly matching TRBD2 (6 bases). The J call may be in error: the DNA end matches TRBJ2-7 better. This CDR3 contains 14 residues. Per germline, CDR1 LGHNA and CDR2 YSLEER. In DNA, the CDR3 is TGCGCCAGCAGCCAAGGGGCGGGGTCCTACGAGCAGTACTTC. This encodes CASSQGAGSYEQYF.

The CDR3 loop reads CAIRASGGAIDTQYF. DNA for the CDR3: TGTGCCATCAGGGCTAGCGGGGGGGCCATAGATACGCAGTATTTT. The V gene is TRBV10-3, the J gene TRBJ2-3; the match to TRBD2 covers 12 bases. V was clipped by 6 bases and J by 5 bases; unmatched bases: 6. The CDR3 covers 15 residues. Germline lookup yields CDR1 ENHRY and CDR2 SYGVKD.

The chain combines TRBV13 with TRBJ1-3, with D perhaps matching TRBD1 (6 bases). Trimming took off 7 bases at V and 2 bases at J, with 12 bases between the two ends. Germline V gene data show CDR1 as PRHDT and CDR2 as FYEKMQ (reference sequence). The CDR3 consists of 14 residues. DNA for the CDR3: TGTGCCAGCACCGAACAGGGAACTGGAAACACCATATATTTT. This gives the protein CASTEQGTGNTIYF. The variable domain in full, completed from reference TRBV13 and TRBJ1-3, reads AAGVIQSPRHLIKEKRETATLKCYPIPRHDTVYWYQQGPGQDPQFLISFYEKMQSDKGSIPDRFSAQQFSDYHSELNMSSLELGDSALYFCASTEQGTGNTIYFGEGSWLTVV.

V and J are TRBV7-9 and TRBJ2-4; a weak D match, TRBD1 (6 bases). Trimming took off 5 bases at V and 0 bases at J, with 14 bases between the two ends. Germline loops: CDR1 SEHNR, CDR2 FQNEAQ (reference sequence). The CDR3 contains 16 residues. For the CDR3, the DNA is TGTGCCAGCAGCCGGGACATCGAACTAGCCAAAAACATTCAGTACTTC. Translated, it gives CASSRDIELAKNIQYF.

This clone was seen more than once but under ten times. In nucleotides, the CDR3 is TGCAGCGTTAACAGGGTTCAATTCCTAGCCAAAAACATTCAGTACTTC. Translating it yields CSVNRVQFLAKNIQYF. The chain couples TRBV29-1 to TRBJ2-4; a possible D gene is TRBD1 (6 bases). V lost 5 bases to trimming and J lost 0 bases, with 17 bases between them. Per germline, CDR1 SQVTM and CDR2 ANQGSEA. The CDR3 covers 16 residues. Looking up the rest from reference TRBV29-1 and TRBJ2-4 gives the full variable domain: SAVISQKPSRDICQRGTSLTIQCQVDSQVTMMFWYRQQPGQSLTLIATANQGSEATYESGFVIDKFPISRPNLTFSTLTVSNMSPEDSSIYLCSVNRVQFLAKNIQYFGAGTRLSVL.

This clone was counted a single time. The V gene is TRBV27, the J gene TRBJ2-7; possibly TRBD2 for D (6 bases). V lost 5 bases and J 2 bases, leaving 16 bases between the germline ends. The CDR3 has 15 amino acids. Germline V gene lookup returns CDR1 MNHEY and CDR2 SMNVEV (reference sequence). For the CDR3, the DNA is TGTGCCAGCAGTCGATCGCGCGCGGGAACCTACGAGCAGTACTTC. Translated: CASSRSRAGTYEQYF.

The rearrangement joins TRBV29-1 to TRBJ2-7; 9 bases match TRBD1. V shed 6 bases and J 5 bases; nucleotides not matched to a gene: 8. Germline V gene data show CDR1 as SQVTM and CDR2 as ANQGSEA. The CDR3 is 13 amino acids. CDR3 protein: CSVAGTGRHEQYF. The CDR3 nucleotides read TGCAGCGTCGCCGGGACAGGGAGGCACGAGCAGTACTTC.

The chain is built from TRBV18 and TRBJ1-4, with D possibly being TRBD1 (5 bases). Germline V lookup: CDR1 KGHSH, CDR2 LQKENI. The CDR3 is made up of 14 amino acids. V was cut by 2 bases and J by 6 bases, with 10 bases left in between. The CDR3 DNA reads as TGTGCCAGCTCACCAGTCAGGGCTGATGAAAAACTGTTTTTT. This sequence encodes CASSPVRADEKLFF.

The rearrangement joins TRBV7-9 to TRBJ2-7; D not resolved. CDR1 is SEHNR and CDR2 is FQNEAQ in the germline V gene (reference sequence). Trimming shortened V by 5 bases and J by 1 base, and 9 bases separated the two germline ends. The CDR3 loop spans 13 amino acids. The CDR3 DNA reads as TGTGCCAGCAGCCAGACATCTTCCTACGAGCAGTACTTC. Residues: CASSQTSSYEQYF.

This clone was recorded once. The rearrangement links TRBV27 to TRBJ1-6; a possible D gene is TRBD1 (5 bases). Between the trimmed V and J ends, which lost 6 bases and 5 bases, there was a span of 14 bases. This CDR3 comprises 15 residues. Germline V gene data show CDR1 as MNHEY and CDR2 as SMNVEV (reference sequence). CDR3 sequence: CASSRWGGDNSPLHF. The CDR3 bases are TGTGCCAGCAGCCGCTGGGGGGGAGATAATTCACCCCTCCACTTT.

V usage is TRBV5-6 and J usage is TRBJ2-7, with TRBD1 identical over 11 bases. Germline V CDR1 and CDR2: SGHDT, YYEEEE. This CDR3 spans 16 amino acids. With 4 bases clipped from V and 5 bases from J, the junction kept 11 bases outside the gene matches. The CDR3 sequence: CASSRRGTGGNNEQYF. The CDR3 coding sequence is TGTGCCAGCAGCCGGCGCGGGACAGGGGGGAACAACGAGCAGTACTTC.

The rearrangement links TRBV7-9 to TRBJ2-5; 10 nucleotides match TRBD2. Germline CDR1 and CDR2: SEHNR and FQNEAQ (reference sequence). The V and J ends lost 1 base and 2 bases, in that order; junction bases with no gene match: 7. The length of the CDR3 is 17 residues. CDR3 nucleotides: TGTGCCAGCAGCTTAGAGAGGCCTAGCGGGGGACAAGAGACCCAGTACTTC. Its translation is CASSLERPSGGQETQYF.

This chain joins TRBV5-1 and TRBJ2-4, with D possibly TRBD2 on 5 matching bases. Germline assignment: CDR1 SGHRS and CDR2 YFSETQ. With 4 bases removed from V and 6 bases from J, the gap between germline ends came to 17 bases. This CDR3 has 15 amino acids. The CDR3 region is CASSPQEAPRNIQYF. CDR3 nucleotides: TGCGCCAGCAGCCCCCAGGAGGCCCCTCGAAACATTCAGTACTTC.

Only a few counts were recorded for this clone. The chain's CDR3 is CASSSGSGYNEQFF. In DNA, the CDR3 is TGTGCCAGCAGTTCGGGTAGCGGATACAATGAGCAGTTCTTC. The rearrangement links TRBV28 to TRBJ2-1, with a tentative D call TRBD2 (6 bases). V dropped 4 bases and J dropped 4 bases, with 11 bases sitting between them. Germline loops: CDR1 MDHEN, CDR2 SYDVKM. The CDR3 is 14 amino acids.

The chain employs TRBV30 and TRBJ2-5; possibly TRBD2 for D (7 bases). Germline assignment: CDR1 GTSNPN and CDR2 SVGIG (reference sequence). The CDR3 extends over 14 amino acids. The V gene lost 0 bases and the J gene lost 5 bases, with 13 bases spanning the gap. For the CDR3, the DNA is TGTGCCTGGAGTGTAGGGGGGGGGCACGAGACCCAGTACTTC. Translated: CAWSVGGGHETQYF.

The chain combines TRBV30 with TRBJ1-6; TRBD1 aligns across 9 bases. Looked up from germline, CDR1 is GTSNPN and CDR2 is SVGIG (reference sequence). Trimming at V came to 1 base and at J to 6 bases, leaving 7 bases not matched to a gene. The CDR3 consists of 16 residues. The CDR3 loop reads CAWSGGPGQGNSPLHF. CDR3 coding DNA: TGTGCCTGGAGTGGGGGGCCGGGACAGGGTAATTCACCCCTCCACTTT.